The clone carrying this TCR beta chain appeared a single time. One junction end does not reproduce the germline sequence, and a read error may be involved. The sample is drawn from a study of beta chain features in type 1 diabetes. Study details: Across the samples, approximately 98,000,000 sorted cells were examined in total.

The V gene's germline CDR1 is MNHNS and CDR2 SASEGT. The CDR3 runs to 16 residues. Sequencing targeted expressed TCRB transcripts, as all isolated RNA had been reverse transcribed. TCRdb's table, derived via immunoSEQ multiplex PCR, lists solely in-frame clones and lacks some. Among under 250,000 clones listed, roughly 13% were seen once. The sequence derives from a woman in her 40s in good health. The chain couples TRBV6-1 to TRBJ1-1; tentatively, D is TRBD1 (6 bases). What was sequenced was naive CD4+ T cells from blood. CDR3 sequence (DNA): TGTGCCAGCAGAGAAGTCGGACAGCCCATGAACACTGAAGCTTTCTTT. As protein: CASREVGQPMNTEAFF.